This entry lists 21 T cell receptor beta chains sequenced from one sample in a study of STAT5B mutations in CD4+ large granular lymphocyte leukemia. The protocol was immunoSEQ multiplex PCR, while the TCRdb copy is restricted to in-frame clones and leaves out a portion. The table records nearly 45,000 clones, 80% to 90% of them present only once. Input material: CD4+ T cells from blood buffy coats. The receptors were gathered from a human donor in good health.

The V and J genes are TRBV19 and TRBJ1-1, with unresolved D. This CDR3 comprises 13 residues. V lost 8 bases to trimming and J lost 5 bases, with 15 bases between them. Germline CDR1 is LNHDA and CDR2 is SQIVND (reference sequence). The CDR3 loop reads CASRVNMGTEAFF. Written as DNA, the CDR3 is TGTGCCAGTCGCGTGAACATGGGGACTGAAGCTTTCTTT.

The rearrangement links TRBV4-2 to TRBJ2-5; D gene unclear. The CDR3 contains 15 residues. V shed 0 bases and J shed 2 bases, with 10 bases lying between them. The V gene's germline CDR1 is LGHNA and CDR2 YNFKEQ. CDR3: CASSQDITVQETQYF. The CDR3, as DNA: TGTGCCAGCAGCCAAGATATTACAGTTCAAGAGACCCAGTACTTC.

This clone was found once. The rearrangement joins TRBV7-7 to TRBJ2-5; 9 nucleotides match TRBD2. The V segment lost 8 bases and the J segment 5 bases; nucleotides outside the gene matches: 9. Germline CDR1 SSHAT, CDR2 FNYEAQ (reference sequence). The CDR3 sequence is 14 residues long. CDR3 sequence reads: CASSVAGDGETQYF. The CDR3 bases are TGTGCCAGCTCGGTAGCGGGAGATGGGGAGACCCAGTACTTC. The full variable domain, completed using reference TRBV7-7 and TRBJ2-5, is GAGVSQSPRYKVTKRGQDVTLRCDPISSHATLYWYQQALGQGPEFLTYFNYEAQPDKSGLPSDRFSAERPEGSISTLTIQRTEQRDSAMYRCASSVAGDGETQYFGPGTRLLVL.

The rearrangement uses TRBV19 and TRBJ2-4, with 7 bases identical to TRBD2. Trimming took 0 bases from V and 8 from J; bases not matched to a gene: 7. The germline CDR1 and CDR2 sequences are LNHDA and SQIVND (reference sequence). The CDR3 is 15 amino acids. CDR3 coding DNA: TGTGCCAGTAGTATAGATATCGGGAGGAGGGACATTCAGTACTTC. Translation: CASSIDIGRRDIQYF.

The chain uses TRBV30 and TRBJ1-5; TRBD1 aligns across 11 bases. The V gene's germline CDR1 is GTSNPN and CDR2 SVGIG (reference sequence). V gave up 3 bases and J gave up 10 bases; unmatched junction bases: 2. The CDR3 sequence is 12 residues long. The CDR3 sequence: CAWSGTGGPQHF. The CDR3 DNA is TGTGCCTGGAGCGGGACAGGGGGACCCCAGCATTTT.

The V call is TRBV5-4, the J call TRBJ2-7; D remains unclear. Trimming cost V 3 bases and J 1 base, with 5 bases left between them. Germline V gene data show CDR1 as SGHNT and CDR2 as YYREEE (reference sequence). The CDR3 loop spans 12 amino acids. The chain's CDR3 is CASSSNSYEQYF. CDR3 DNA: TGTGCCAGCAGCTCAAATTCCTACGAGCAGTACTTC.

V usage is TRBV28 and J usage is TRBJ1-1; 7 positions agree with TRBD1. Germline CDR1 reads MDHEN; CDR2 reads SYDVKM. J lost 2 bases, V lost 8 bases, and 5 bases had no gene match. This CDR3 contains 13 residues. The CDR3 sequence is CASRRDRNTEAFF. CDR3 DNA sequence: TGTGCCAGCCGCCGGGACAGAAACACTGAAGCTTTCTTT.

In this sample, this clone turned up a few times. The V and J genes are TRBV10-1 and TRBJ2-1; 10 nucleotides line up with TRBD2. With V trimmed by 0 bases and J by 8 bases, 10 bases remained unmatched. This CDR3 has 17 amino acids. The V gene's germline CDR1 is WNHNN and CDR2 SYGVQD (reference sequence). The CDR3 bases are TGCGCCAGCAGTGAGTCCGGGGCTAGCGGGAGTAAGGATGAGCAGTTCTTC. Its protein product is CASSESGASGSKDEQFF.

This chain connects TRBV7-9 to TRBJ1-3; TRBD1 matches 9 bases. This CDR3 is 19 amino acids long. Trimming at V came to 5 bases and at J to 0 bases, leaving 14 bases not matched to a gene. The germline V gene has CDR1 SEHNR and CDR2 FQNEAQ (reference sequence). The DNA of the CDR3 is TGTGCCAGCAGCAAGCGGGGGACAGGGAGTGCATACTCTGGAAACACCATATATTTT. Amino acids: CASSKRGTGSAYSGNTIYF.

This clone was found a few times. V gene TRBV30 combines with J gene TRBJ1-1; D gene ambiguous. This CDR3 is 12 amino acids long. V was pared by 2 bases and J by 8 bases, with 12 bases between. Germline CDR1 and CDR2: GTSNPN and SVGIG (reference sequence). For the CDR3, the DNA is TGTGCCTGGAGTTCTAATGGCAGGGAAGCTTTCTTT. It yields the protein CAWSSNGREAFF. Supplemented by reference TRBV30 and TRBJ1-1, the full variable domain reads SQTIHQWPATLVQPVGSPLSLECTVEGTSNPNLYWYRQAAGRGLQLLFYSVGIGQISSEVPQNLSASRPQDRQFILSSKKLLLSDSGFYLCAWSSNGREAFFGQGTRLTVV.

The J gene is TRBJ2-1, the V gene TRBV12-5; D is uncertain. This CDR3 has 14 residues. V was clipped by 7 bases and J by 10 bases, with 20 bases between them. Germline values: CDR1 LGHNT, CDR2 FRNRAP. CDR3 sequence reads: CASALGTAKQEQFF. The CDR3 coding sequence is TGTGCTAGTGCCCTCGGTACAGCTAAACAGGAGCAGTTCTTC.

The CDR3 DNA is TGTGCCAGCAGTTTCTACAGGGGCGGGAGGGCCAACGTCCTGACTTTC. Translating gives CASSFYRGGRANVLTF. This chain links TRBV28 with TRBJ2-6; TRBD1 is a possible D gene (7 bases). V was pared by 3 bases and J by 5 bases, with 14 bases between. This CDR3 is 16 amino acids long. The germline V gene encodes CDR1 MDHEN and CDR2 SYDVKM.

This chain links TRBV19 with TRBJ1-5, with 8 positions matching TRBD1. Germline trimming cut 9 bases from V and 0 bases from J; bases unmatched to any gene: 10. CDR1 and CDR2 from the germline V gene are LNHDA and SQIVND (reference sequence). The CDR3 loop spans 16 amino acids. The CDR3 DNA reads as TGTGCCAGCAAACAGGACAGGGCGCTTAGCAATCAGCCCCAGCATTTT. This sequence encodes CASKQDRALSNQPQHF.

This clone was counted a single time. The genes are TRBV7-2 and TRBJ2-3, with 11 bases aligning to TRBD2. The CDR3 length is 18 residues. The ends lost 1 base at V and 2 bases at J; junction bases unmatched: 8. Per the germline V gene, CDR1 is SGHTA and CDR2 is FQGNSA. CDR3 residues: CASSLGIAGGPTTDTQYF. Written as DNA, the CDR3 is TGTGCCAGCAGCTTAGGGATAGCGGGAGGGCCTACCACAGATACGCAGTATTTT.

A few counts support this clone. The chain couples TRBV6-5 to TRBJ2-5; no clear D. The CDR3 has 15 amino acids. V lost 2 bases and J lost 1, with 11 bases in between. In germline, CDR1 is MNHEY, CDR2 SVGAGI. The CDR3 reads CASSYGWQRQETQYF. Here the CDR3 DNA reads TGTGCCAGCAGTTACGGTTGGCAGCGCCAAGAGACCCAGTACTTC.

The V and J genes are TRBV18 and TRBJ2-1; D is unresolved. V was clipped by 0 bases and J by 4 bases, with 7 bases between them. Germline V gene sequence: CDR1 KGHSH, CDR2 LQKENI. This CDR3 spans 14 amino acids. The CDR3 here is CASSPPPVYNEQFF. CDR3 nucleotide sequence: TGTGCCAGCTCACCACCTCCTGTTTACAATGAGCAGTTCTTC. The full variable domain, with the rest looked up from reference TRBV18 and TRBJ2-1, is NAGVMQNPRHLVRRRGQEARLRCSPMKGHSHVYWYRQLPEEGLKFMVYLQKENIIDESGMPKERFSAEFPKEGPSILRIQQVVRGDSAAYFCASSPPPVYNEQFFGPGTRLTVL.

In this sample, this clone turned up once. This chain links TRBV19 with TRBJ2-7, with 13 bases that match TRBD2. The CDR3 totals 16 residues. Germline V gene lookup returns CDR1 LNHDA and CDR2 SQIVND (reference sequence). The ends lost 3 bases at V and 5 bases at J; junction bases unmatched: 7. The CDR3 protein is CASSIRTSGSVNEQYF. CDR3 DNA: TGTGCCAGTAGTATCCGGACTAGCGGGAGCGTCAACGAGCAGTACTTC.

V usage is TRBV9 and J usage is TRBJ1-1, with D possibly being TRBD1 (5 bases). Germline CDR1 is SGDLS and CDR2 is YYNGEE. The CDR3 has 15 residues. Trimming stripped 0 bases from V and 1 base from J, with 10 bases between. The CDR3 DNA is TGTGCCAGCAGCGTAGAGGGGACCAGGAACACTGAAGCTTTCTTT. Its translation: CASSVEGTRNTEAFF.

The rearrangement uses TRBV28 and TRBJ2-2; 9 bases align to TRBD1. Germline V CDR1 and CDR2: MDHEN, SYDVKM. The CDR3 consists of 16 residues. The J segment lost 3 bases and the V segment lost 6 bases, leaving 8 bases of the junction unmatched. The CDR3 is CASSYLTGGDTGELFF. In DNA, the CDR3 is TGTGCCAGCAGCTATTTGACAGGGGGTGACACCGGGGAGCTGTTTTTT.

This clone has only a few counts. The chain uses TRBV19 and TRBJ2-7; 14 bases fit TRBD2. Germline CDR1 LNHDA, CDR2 SQIVND (reference sequence). The CDR3 is 19 residues long. V trimming: 5 bases; J trimming: 4 bases; junction bases outside the gene matches: 16. The CDR3 loop is CASSAHARGTSGRRYEQYF. CDR3 in DNA: TGTGCCAGTAGTGCCCATGCCCGCGGGACTAGCGGGAGACGGTACGAGCAGTACTTC.

Only one count was recorded for this clone. CDR3 residues: CASTVGGTTDTQYF. CDR3 DNA: TGTGCCAGCACCGTGGGGGGTACCACAGATACGCAGTATTTT. The genes are TRBV28 and TRBJ2-3; maybe TRBD2 (6 bases). Germline CDR1 and CDR2: MDHEN and SYDVKM. The CDR3 consists of 14 residues. V was pared by 7 bases and J by 2 bases, with 13 bases between.